Described below is a single TCR beta chain sequence and its context. Its cognate antigen is unknown. The junction departs from germline at one end; a sequencing error may be responsible. This record belongs to a study of cytomegalovirus exposure and HLA in healthy donors. At the level of the study: There were roughly 110 million unique TCR beta sequences, drawn from about 190 million T cells, in an earlier analysis. Genetic ancestry analysis placed around four fifths of the approximately 390 donors that were genotyped in the Caucasian-associated cluster. General study results and limits: Cytomegalovirus-associated status was assigned to approximately 160 TCR beta chains. Later analysis suggested most CMV-associated TCR beta chains were HLA-restricted.

PCR involved 60 Vbeta and 13 Jbeta primers. The method was immunoSEQ multiplex PCR; TCRdb's version includes in-frame clones alone and lacks a portion of them. Of roughly 100,000 clones in the sample, approximately 80% were seen once. The germline CDR1 and CDR2 sequences are SEHNR and FQNEAQ (reference sequence). The CDR3 runs 18 residues. J is TRBJ1-2 and V is TRBV7-9; 11 positions match TRBD1. The receptor was isolated from a woman between 40 and 55 years old in good health and CMV-seronegative. The sequenced material came from PBMCs. CDR3 nucleotides: TGTTCCAGCAGCTTAGCCTTCCGGGACAGGGGGTTGGAGTATGGCTACACCTTC. It encodes CSSSLAFRDRGLEYGYTF.